The entry below describes one T cell receptor beta chain. V dropped 9 bases and J dropped 10 bases, with 16 bases sitting between them. The V gene's germline CDR1 is LNHDA and CDR2 SQIVND (reference sequence). This CDR3 region has 13 residues. This entry comes from a study of cytomegalovirus exposure and HLA in healthy donors. Each donor's status was that of a healthy bone marrow donor. At sampling all donors were nominally healthy, likely with unrecorded immune exposures. The PCR used 60 Vbeta and 13 Jbeta primers. Some clones are missing from TCRdb's copy, which holds only in-frame ones; the method was immunoSEQ multiplex PCR. The table includes 130,000 to 150,000 clones, under 70% detected once.

This chain joins TRBV19 and TRBJ1-6, with D uncertain. This TCR derives from a woman under 40 in good health and CMV-seropositive. Sequencing was done on a sample of PBMCs. CDR3 amino acids: CASSYGGSSPLHF. CDR3 DNA sequence: TGTGCCAGCTCTTACGGAGGGAGCTCACCCCTCCACTTT.